These 17 T cell receptor beta chains were all obtained from the same sample, sequenced in a study of blood T cell repertoires in COVID-19. This table comes from immunoSEQ multiplex PCR, and its TCRdb copy is limited to in-frame clones, with some not included. The table includes 120,000 to 150,000 clones, around 84% detected once. Material: PBMCs or T cells enriched from blood (not recorded which). All receptors come from a woman between 45 and 60 years old who had been exposed to COVID-19.

Only one count was recorded for this clone. The chain is built from TRBV2 and TRBJ1-1; a weak D match, TRBD1 (5 bases). V was trimmed by 2 bases and J by 0 bases, leaving 7 bases between them. The CDR3 contains 14 residues. In germline, CDR1 is SNHLY, CDR2 FYNNEI. The CDR3 bases are TGTGCCAGCAGTGAATCGACAGTGAACACTGAAGCTTTCTTT. It codes for CASSESTVNTEAFF.

The gene calls are TRBV5-1 and TRBJ1-6; perhaps TRBD1 as D (5 bases). V was trimmed by 0 bases and J by 10 bases, leaving 17 bases between them. This CDR3 contains 16 residues. Germline CDR1 is SGHRS and CDR2 is YFSETQ. The CDR3 loop reads CASSLVEWGNRSPLHF. In DNA, the CDR3 is TGCGCCAGCAGCTTGGTGGAATGGGGTAACAGGTCACCCCTCCACTTT. The full variable domain, in which reference TRBV5-1 and TRBJ1-6 provide the parts outside the CDR3, is KAGVTQTPRYLIKTRGQQVTLSCSPISGHRSVSWYQQTPGQGLQFLFEYFSETQRNKGNFPGRFSGRQFSNSRSEMNVSTLELGDSALYLCASSLVEWGNRSPLHFGNGTRLTVT.

V is TRBV28 and J is TRBJ2-5; 8 bases match TRBD2. The CDR3 is 16 amino acids. Trimming removed 3 bases from V and 1 base from J; junction bases left unmatched: 7. The V gene's germline CDR1 is MDHEN and CDR2 SYDVKM. The CDR3 loop is CASSFLTSGVQETQYF. The CDR3 DNA follows: TGTGCCAGCAGTTTCCTCACTAGCGGAGTCCAAGAGACCCAGTACTTC. The full variable domain, rest sourced from reference TRBV28 and TRBJ2-5, is DVKVTQSSRYLVKRTGEKVFLECVQDMDHENMFWYRQDPGLGLRLIYFSYDVKMKEKGDIPEGYSVSREKKERFSLILESASTNQTSMYLCASSFLTSGVQETQYFGPGTRLLVL.

J is TRBJ2-1 and V is TRBV12-3 or TRBV12-4; D is possibly TRBD2 (6 bases). Trimming pared 0 bases from V and 15 bases from J, leaving 12 bases between. This CDR3 has 12 residues. The CDR3 coding sequence is TGTGCCAGCAGTTTAGCGGGCCAGGGAGGGTTCTTC. Its translation: CASSLAGQGGFF.

V and J are TRBV7-2 and TRBJ1-6; 7 bases map to TRBD1. The trim removed 2 bases at V and 9 bases at J, leaving 10 bases unmatched. The CDR3 spans 16 residues. Germline V gene lookup returns CDR1 SGHTA and CDR2 FQGNSA. The CDR3 sequence is CASSLTRPAGGSPLHF. In nucleotides, the CDR3 is TGTGCCAGCAGCTTAACCCGTCCCGCAGGGGGTTCACCCCTCCACTTT.

This chain uses TRBV19 with TRBJ1-3, with unresolved D. Germline V lookup: CDR1 LNHDA, CDR2 SQIVND (reference sequence). Deletions cut 9 bases from V and 0 bases from J, with 12 bases between. The CDR3 runs 14 residues. This CDR3 is CASRDGSSGNTIYF. CDR3 DNA: TGTGCCAGCCGGGATGGGAGCTCTGGAAACACCATATATTTT. The whole variable domain, remainder taken from reference TRBV19 and TRBJ1-3, is DGGITQSPKYLFRKEGQNVTLSCEQNLNHDAMYWYRQDPGQGLRLIYYSQIVNDFQKGDIAEGYSVSREKKESFPLTVTSAQKNPTAFYLCASRDGSSGNTIYFGEGSWLTVV.

This CDR3 is CASSLYQGYNEQFF. CDR3 DNA sequence: TGTGCCAGCAGCTTATATCAGGGGTACAATGAGCAGTTCTTC. The rearrangement uses TRBV5-4 and TRBJ2-1, with D perhaps TRBD1 (6 bases). V was pared by 2 bases and J by 4 bases, with 10 bases between. Germline V gene sequence: CDR1 SGHNT, CDR2 YYREEE (reference sequence). There are 14 residues in the CDR3.

This clone was counted a few times. The V gene is TRBV6-1, the J gene TRBJ2-5, with 12 positions matching TRBD2. J lost 2 bases, V lost 2 bases, and 0 bases had no gene match. CDR3 size: 15 residues. Germline loops: CDR1 MNHNS, CDR2 SASEGT. CDR3 sequence (DNA): TGTGCCAGCAGTGAACTAGCGGGGGGGCAAGAGACCCAGTACTTC. Translating it yields CASSELAGGQETQYF.

This rearrangement joins TRBV11-2 to TRBJ1-1, with 7 bases that match TRBD1. Germline CDR1 and CDR2: SGHAT and FQNNGV. This CDR3 has 18 amino acids. The junction had 19 bases not matched to a gene; V was cut back by 4 bases and J by 5 bases. The CDR3 sequence is CASSSLDRAAREWTEAFF. The CDR3 DNA reads TGTGCCAGCAGCTCCCTAGACAGGGCCGCCAGAGAATGGACTGAAGCTTTCTTT.

This chain uses TRBV6-4 with TRBJ2-2; TRBD2 might be the D (6 bases). Trimming took off 6 bases at V and 2 bases at J, with 10 bases between the two ends. Germline CDR1 and CDR2: MRHNA and SNTAGT. The CDR3 has 14 amino acids. The CDR3 region is CASSTGTNTGELFF. The CDR3 DNA sequence: TGTGCCAGCAGCACCGGGACTAACACCGGGGAGCTGTTTTTT.

The chain has TRBV5-1 and TRBJ1-3; 8 bases are a match to TRBD1. Losses at the gene ends were 4 bases for V and 2 bases for J; bases not matched to a gene: 5. Germline CDR1 and CDR2: SGHRS and YFSETQ. The length of the CDR3 is 15 residues. In DNA, the CDR3 is TGCGCCAGCAGCCGTTCGGGACAGGCTGGAAACACCATATATTTT. It yields the protein CASSRSGQAGNTIYF.

This chain uses TRBV7-2 with TRBJ2-3; maybe TRBD2 (5 bases). Germline values: CDR1 SGHTA, CDR2 FQGNSA. Trimming left V 2 bases short and J 2 bases short, with 14 bases between. This CDR3 has 16 residues. The CDR3 here is CASSLTGGFPTDTQYF. CDR3 in DNA: TGTGCCAGCAGCTTAACGGGCGGGTTCCCCACAGATACGCAGTATTTT.

CDR3 region: CASSLVRNTGELFF. CDR3 nucleotide sequence: TGTGCCAGCAGCTTAGTCCGGAACACCGGGGAGCTGTTTTTT. The J gene is TRBJ2-2, the V gene TRBV7-8; no definite D call. Trimming took off 1 base at V and 1 base at J, with 4 bases between the two ends. Germline CDR1 reads SGHVS; CDR2 reads FQNEAQ. This CDR3 contains 14 residues.

V is TRBV6-5 and J is TRBJ2-6; D not resolved. Germline-derived CDR1 and CDR2 are MNHEY and SVGAGI. Trimming cost V 11 bases and J 0 bases, with 11 bases left between them. The CDR3 is made up of 14 amino acids. CDR3 amino acids: CAATSISGANVLTF. The CDR3 DNA reads TGTGCCGCTACTTCTATCTCTGGGGCCAACGTCCTGACTTTC.

The gene calls are TRBV21-1 and TRBJ2-1; the D segment call TRBD2 is taken from the table without a DNA check. TRBV21-1 is labeled a pseudogene. The CDR3 runs 15 residues. CDR3: CASSRPGLALHEQFF. As DNA, the CDR3 is TGTGCCAGCAGCAGACCGGGACTAGCGCTCCATGAGCAGTTCTTC.

The V gene is TRBV5-6, the J gene TRBJ1-6; 7 positions agree with TRBD1. The CDR3 has 15 residues. J gave up 6 bases and V 1 base, and 4 bases lay outside the gene matches. Germline assignment: CDR1 SGHDT and CDR2 YYEEEE. The chain's CDR3 is CASSLRQGVNSPLHF. The CDR3 DNA follows: TGTGCCAGCAGCTTGCGTCAGGGGGTTAATTCACCCCTCCACTTT.

This rearrangement joins TRBV4-3 to TRBJ2-6; D ambiguous. This CDR3 spans 18 amino acids. Germline loops: CDR1 LGHNA, CDR2 YSLEER. V was trimmed by 0 bases and J by 4 bases, leaving 16 bases between them. In nucleotides, the CDR3 is TGCGCCAGCAGCCAAGAGGTGTTACTAAACTCCGGGGCCAACGTCCTGACTTTC. Amino acid sequence: CASSQEVLLNSGANVLTF.